Listed below are T cell receptor beta chains from one sample, sequenced in a study of CD8 T cells in Susac syndrome. TCRdb redid the calling of the immunoSEQ multiplex PCR reads with MiXCR, one entry per CDR3 protein. The data hold fewer than 150,000 distinct CDR3 sequences, with 85% to 95% observed a single time. Material for sequencing was CD4+ T cells from PBMCs. The receptors stem from a human donor with multiple sclerosis. CDR3s include the opening cysteine and the closing phenylalanine or tryptophan. D genes are given only for firm matches. The size of a clone is reported for some rows only, either as once, few or many, or as a class for expanded clones.

NA TRBJ2-5 TRBD2 TRBV7-9 TGTGCCAGCAGCCATCCTAAGGCGGGGGGCACCAAAGAGACCCAGTACTTC CASSHPKAGGTKETQYF
NA TRBJ2-4 NA TRBV30 TGTGCCTGGAGTGGGCCTCTGGGCGCCAAAAACATTCAGTACTTC CAWSGPLGAKNIQYF
NA TRBJ2-3 NA TRBV29-1 TGCAGCGTATACGCTCTTGGGGCAGATACGCAGTATTTT CSVYALGADTQYF
NA TRBJ1-2 NA TRBV3-1 TGTGCCAGCAGCCAGCACGACCAGGGGATCTATGGCTACACCTTC CASSQHDQGIYGYTF
NA TRBJ1-1 NA TRBV10-3 TGTGCCGTATTACAGGCCCTATCCTTGAACACTGAAGCTTTCTTT CAVLQALSLNTEAFF
few TRBJ1-1 TRBD1 TRBV7-9 TGTGCCAGCAGCGCCTTGGGACAGCCGAACACTGAAGCTTTCTTT CASSALGQPNTEAFF
NA TRBJ2-1 NA TRBV21-1 TGTGCCAGCAGCAAATTTGATGCGGGGGGGTACAATGAGCAGTTCTTC CASSKFDAGGYNEQFF
NA TRBJ2-5 NA TRBV3-1 TGTGCCAGCAGCCATTCCGGGGGATCCCAAGAGACCCAGTACTTC CASSHSGGSQETQYF
NA TRBJ1-1 NA TRBV6-2/TRBV6-3 TGTGCCAGCAGTTACTCGAAGGCCGCGGAAGCTTTCTTT CASSYSKAAEAFF
NA TRBJ2-7 TRBD1 TRBV6-1 TGTGCCAGCATTAAGACAGGGCCTTCAGACGAGCAGTACTTC CASIKTGPSDEQYF
NA TRBJ2-5 NA TRBV6-5 TGTGCCAGTTGCCGAGGGGGGGAGACCCAGTACTTC CASCRGGETQYF
NA TRBJ2-3 TRBD2 TRBV3-1 TGTGCCAGCAGCCGGCATAGCGGGGGGCAAGGGGATACGCAGTATTTT CASSRHSGGQGDTQYF
NA TRBJ2-7 NA TRBV11-2 TGTGCCAGCAGCCTTCTGGGCGAGCAGTACTTC CASSLLGEQYF
NA TRBJ2-7 TRBD2 TRBV12-3/TRBV12-4 TGTGCCAGCAGTTGGATAGCGGGGGCCTCCTACGAGCAGTACTTC CASSWIAGASYEQYF
NA TRBJ1-1 TRBD1 TRBV2 TGTGCCAGCAGCGATTCCGGACAGGTGAACACTGAAGCTTTCTTT CASSDSGQVNTEAFF
NA TRBJ1-2 NA TRBV5-1 TGCGCCAGCAGCTTGGCTGGACAGTACTATGGCTACACCTTC CASSLAGQYYGYTF
NA TRBJ1-4 NA TRBV4-3 TGCGCCAGCAGCCAGGAACTAAACGGGGGTGAAAAACTGTTTTTT CASSQELNGGEKLFF
NA TRBJ1-1 TRBD1 TRBV12-3/TRBV12-4 TGTGCCAGCAGAAAACAGGGGGCCAGCACTGAAGCTTTCTTT CASRKQGASTEAFF
NA TRBJ1-1 NA TRBV20-1 TGCAGTGCTAGAGTTCAAACAGGGCTCAACACTGAAGCTTTCTTT CSARVQTGLNTEAFF
NA TRBJ1-2 TRBD1 TRBV11-2 TGTGCCAGCAGCTACTCCGGACAGGGGACCTACACCTTC CASSYSGQGTYTF
NA TRBJ1-5 NA TRBV12-3/TRBV12-4 TGTGCCAGCAGTTTAATGGGAAATCAGCCCCAGCATTTT CASSLMGNQPQHF
NA TRBJ2-1 NA TRBV18 TGTGCCAGCTCACCACCGGGAGGAGGACCTGACAATGAGCAGTTCTTC CASSPPGGGPDNEQFF
NA TRBJ1-1 TRBD1 TRBV3-1 TGTGCCAGCAGCCACCGTCCCGGGACAGGGTTAAACACTGAAGCTTTCTTT CASSHRPGTGLNTEAFF
NA TRBJ2-7 TRBD1 TRBV18 TGTGCCAGCTCACCACCGGGGACAGGATACGAGCAGTACTTC CASSPPGTGYEQYF
NA TRBJ1-1 TRBD1 TRBV11-3 TGTGCCAGCAGTTTCGGGACAGCCACTGAAGCTTTCTTT CASSFGTATEAFF
NA TRBJ2-7 NA TRBV6-5 TGTGCCAGCAGTTACTCGGCAGGTGACTCCTACGAGCAGTACTTC CASSYSAGDSYEQYF
NA TRBJ2-5 NA TRBV5-1 TGCGCCAGCAGCGTATACGGGGTGACCCAGTACTTC CASSVYGVTQYF
NA TRBJ2-1 NA TRBV6-5 TGTGCCAGCACGGGCCAGCGCAATGAGCAGTTCTTC CASTGQRNEQFF
NA TRBJ2-6 NA TRBV4-2 TGTGCCAGCAGCCAAGATGTGGGGGCTGGGGCCAACGTCCTGACTTTC CASSQDVGAGANVLTF
NA TRBJ1-1 NA TRBV2 TGTGCCAGCCATGGCGATGGGGGTGAGAACACTGAAGCTTTCTTT CASHGDGGENTEAFF
NA TRBJ1-2 TRBD1 TRBV4-1 TGCGCCAGCAGCCAACCGGGACAGGGGGTCGGTGGCTACACCTTC CASSQPGQGVGGYTF
NA TRBJ1-5 NA TRBV7-8 TGTGCCAGCACCCTGGGAGTGAGCAATCAGCCCCAGCATTTT CASTLGVSNQPQHF
NA TRBJ1-4 TRBD1 TRBV3-1 TGTGCCAGCAGCCGATCGGGACAGGGGACAGAAAAACTGTTTTTT CASSRSGQGTEKLFF
NA TRBJ2-7 NA TRBV20-1 TGCAGTGCTAGAGATGACAGCTCCTACGAGCAGTACTTC CSARDDSSYEQYF
once TRBJ2-1 TRBD2 TRBV20-1 TGCAGTGCTAGCGGGGGGGCCCCCAATGAGCAGTTCTTC CSASGGAPNEQFF
NA TRBJ2-3 NA TRBV7-2 TGTGCCAGCAGCTTGAGGGCTAGCACAGATACGCAGTATTTT CASSLRASTDTQYF
once TRBJ1-4 NA TRBV2 TGTGCCAGCATTCGACAGCAACCTAATGAAAAACTGTTTTTT CASIRQQPNEKLFF
NA TRBJ2-1 NA TRBV19 TGTGCCAGTAGTCCGGGGACTGAGCAGTTCTTC CASSPGTEQFF
NA TRBJ2-5 NA TRBV5-1 TGCGCCAGCAGCGACGGAGGGGAGACCCAGTACTTC CASSDGGETQYF